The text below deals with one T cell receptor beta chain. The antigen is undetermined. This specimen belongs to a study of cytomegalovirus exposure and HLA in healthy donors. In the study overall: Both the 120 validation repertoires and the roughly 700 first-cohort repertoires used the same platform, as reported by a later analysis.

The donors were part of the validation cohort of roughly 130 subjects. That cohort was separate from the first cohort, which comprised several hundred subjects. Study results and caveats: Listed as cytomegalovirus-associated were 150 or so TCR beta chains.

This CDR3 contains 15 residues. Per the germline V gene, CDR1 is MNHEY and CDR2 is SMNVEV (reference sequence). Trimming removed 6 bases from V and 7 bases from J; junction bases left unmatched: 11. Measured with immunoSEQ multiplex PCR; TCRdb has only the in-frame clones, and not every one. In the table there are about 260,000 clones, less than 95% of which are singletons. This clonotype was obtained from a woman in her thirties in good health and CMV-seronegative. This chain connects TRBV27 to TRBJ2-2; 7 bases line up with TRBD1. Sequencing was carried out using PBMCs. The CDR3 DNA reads TGTGCCAGCAGCTACCAAGGGGGCGCTGGCGGGGAGCTGTTTTTT. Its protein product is CASSYQGGAGGELFF.